The rows below give T cell receptor beta chains drawn from one sample of a study of blood T cell repertoires in COVID-19. Method: immunoSEQ multiplex PCR; TCRdb's copy keeps in-frame clones and lacks some. The repertoire has 250,000 to 400,000 clones, approximately 88% of them found once; the top ten carry around 1.6%. What was sequenced was peripheral blood. All receptors come from a woman aged 25 to 45 with COVID-19, enrolled during active disease. The CDR3 runs from the conserved cysteine through the conserved F or W. The order of the fields is CDR3 length, D gene, J gene, V gene, clone size, CDR3 DNA, CDR3 protein. A D gene is named only where the DNA matches it firmly. Part of the rows lack a size; the others show once, few, many or a class for expanded clones.

length: 16; D: TRBD2; J: TRBJ2-4; V: TRBV18; size: .; DNA: TGTGCCAGCTCACCACGGGAGGGTGGGACCAAAAACATTCAGTACTTC; CDR3: CASSPREGGTKNIQYF
length: 16; D: TRBD1; J: TRBJ2-7; V: TRBV6-1; size: .; DNA: TGTGCCAGCAGTGAAAGGACAGGGGGCCTGGTGAACGAGCAGTACTTC; CDR3: CASSERTGGLVNEQYF
length: 11; D: TRBD1; J: TRBJ1-3; V: TRBV30; size: few; DNA: TGTGCCTGGCGGACAGGGAACACCATATATTTT; CDR3: CAWRTGNTIYF
length: 16; D: .; J: TRBJ1-2; V: TRBV4-1; size: .; DNA: TGCGCCAGCAGCCAAGTGTTATGGGGCGCAGGACGTGGCTACACCTTC; CDR3: CASSQVLWGAGRGYTF
length: 15; D: .; J: TRBJ1-1; V: TRBV30; size: once; DNA: TGTGCCTGGAGTGCTTCAGGGGTAGGGCTCACTGAAGCTTTCTTT; CDR3: CAWSASGVGLTEAFF
length: 14; D: TRBD1; J: TRBJ1-2; V: TRBV5-1; size: .; DNA: TGCGCCAGCAGCTTACAGGGGGTTCCCTATGGCTACACCTTC; CDR3: CASSLQGVPYGYTF
length: 17; D: TRBD2; J: TRBJ2-5; V: TRBV2; size: few; DNA: TGTGCCAGCAGTGGTGGCAGGCTAGCGGGGCCCCAAGAGACCCAGTACTTC; CDR3: CASSGGRLAGPQETQYF
length: 19; D: TRBD1; J: TRBJ2-4; V: TRBV29-1; size: .; DNA: TGCAGCACAAAAGATGGTAGGGGGCGCGAGGTTGTAGCCAAAAACATTCAGTACTTC; CDR3: CSTKDGRGREVVAKNIQYF
length: 13; D: .; J: TRBJ1-1; V: TRBV27; size: few; DNA: TGTGCCAGCAGTTTTTCTTTATCCACTGAAGCTTTCTTT; CDR3: CASSFSLSTEAFF
length: 16; D: TRBD1; J: TRBJ2-7; V: TRBV6-1; size: .; DNA: TGTGCCAGCAGGGAAACTCCGGGACAGGGATACCTCGAGCAGTACTTC; CDR3: CASRETPGQGYLEQYF
length: 14; D: TRBD2; J: TRBJ2-1; V: TRBV3-1/TRBV3-2; size: .; DNA: TGTGCCAGCAGCCGGCAGCTAGCGGGGGGAGCCCAGTTCTTC; CDR3: CASSRQLAGGAQFF
length: 14; D: .; J: TRBJ2-1; V: TRBV3-1/TRBV3-2; size: .; DNA: TGTGCCAGCAGCCGGCGCGGGGCTGGGAATGAGCAGTTCTTC; CDR3: CASSRRGAGNEQFF
length: 15; D: .; J: TRBJ2-3; V: TRBV6-5; size: .; DNA: TGTGCCAGCAGTCCCCAGGGGATCGGCACAGATACGCAGTATTTT; CDR3: CASSPQGIGTDTQYF
length: 16; D: .; J: TRBJ2-1; V: TRBV2; size: .; DNA: TGTGCCAGCAGATCTGGGGGGGGCCCAATCACCAATGAGCAGTTCTTC; CDR3: CASRSGGGPITNEQFF
length: 13; D: .; J: TRBJ1-4; V: TRBV18; size: .; DNA: TGTGCCAGCTCACCAGTGAGTAATGAAAAACTGTTTTTT; CDR3: CASSPVSNEKLFF
length: 11; D: TRBD1; J: TRBJ1-6; V: TRBV5-6; size: .; DNA: TGTGCCAGTCGGGGACAGGGACCCCTCCACTTT; CDR3: CASRGQGPLHF
length: 14; D: TRBD1; J: TRBJ2-2; V: TRBV9; size: .; DNA: TGTGCCAGCAGCGGACAGGGGAACACCGGGGAGCTGTTTTTT; CDR3: CASSGQGNTGELFF
length: 15; D: .; J: TRBJ1-5; V: TRBV6-5; size: .; DNA: TGTGCCAGCAGTTCGGGTCCACCTTTCAATCAGCCCCAGCATTTT; CDR3: CASSSGPPFNQPQHF
length: 15; D: .; J: TRBJ2-3; V: TRBV12-2; size: .; DNA: TGTGCAAGTCGCTTAGGGGGACAGTCCACAGATACGCAGTATTTT; CDR3: CASRLGGQSTDTQYF
length: 15; D: .; J: TRBJ1-5; V: TRBV6-2/TRBV6-3; size: .; DNA: TGTGCCAGCAGTTACTCTGGGGGGGGTAATCAGCCCCAGCATTTT; CDR3: CASSYSGGGNQPQHF
length: 13; D: .; J: TRBJ1-5; V: TRBV2; size: .; DNA: TGTGCCAGCAGTGGGGGGGAGACTCAGCCCCAGCATTTT; CDR3: CASSGGETQPQHF
length: 15; D: .; J: TRBJ2-1; V: TRBV3-1/TRBV3-2; size: .; DNA: TGTGCCAGCAGCCAACGGACCGCGGGGCGCGGTGAGCAGTTCTTC; CDR3: CASSQRTAGRGEQFF
length: 16; D: .; J: TRBJ1-5; V: TRBV7-8; size: .; DNA: TGTGCCAGCAGCTTATCCCCCCGAGGAGGCAATCAGCCCCAGCATTTT; CDR3: CASSLSPRGGNQPQHF
length: 15; D: TRBD1; J: TRBJ1-2; V: TRBV6-5; size: .; DNA: TGTGCCAGCACCACGGTCGGGACAGGGGGCGCTGGCTACACCTTC; CDR3: CASTTVGTGGAGYTF
length: 15; D: .; J: TRBJ1-6; V: TRBV5-6; size: .; DNA: TGTGCCAGCAGCCTTCGTGGAGACTATAATTCACCCCTCCACTTT; CDR3: CASSLRGDYNSPLHF
length: 18; D: TRBD1; J: TRBJ1-4; V: TRBV29-1; size: .; DNA: TGCAGCGACAAAGGGACAGGGGGCGATATTAGGGTAAGTGAAAAACTGTTTTTT; CDR3: CSDKGTGGDIRVSEKLFF
length: 15; D: .; J: TRBJ1-5; V: TRBV18; size: .; DNA: TGTGCCAGCTCACCTCGGGTCGGGGGTAATCAGCCCCAGCATTTT; CDR3: CASSPRVGGNQPQHF
length: 12; D: .; J: TRBJ2-2; V: TRBV20-1; size: .; DNA: TGCAGTGCTAGTTCCAGTACCGGGGAGCTGTTTTTT; CDR3: CSASSSTGELFF
length: 14; D: .; J: TRBJ1-5; V: TRBV28; size: .; DNA: TGTGCCAGCAGTTTGTCTCTTAGCAATCAGCCCCAGCATTTT; CDR3: CASSLSLSNQPQHF
length: 13; D: .; J: TRBJ2-1; V: TRBV19; size: .; DNA: TGTGCCAGTAGTATAGGCGGGAACAATGAGCAGTTCTTC; CDR3: CASSIGGNNEQFF
length: 15; D: .; J: TRBJ1-5; V: TRBV5-1; size: .; DNA: TGCGCCAGCAGCTTGGTTGGTGGTAATGGCCAGCCCCAGCATTTT; CDR3: CASSLVGGNGQPQHF
length: 16; D: .; J: TRBJ1-3; V: TRBV6-2/TRBV6-3; size: .; DNA: TGTGCCAGCAGTTACATTCGAAGGGGCGACGGAAACACCATATATTTT; CDR3: CASSYIRRGDGNTIYF
length: 14; D: TRBD1; J: TRBJ1-2; V: TRBV7-9; size: once; DNA: TGTGCCAGCAGCTCAACGGGACAGGGTTATGGCTACACCTTC; CDR3: CASSSTGQGYGYTF
length: 15; D: TRBD1; J: TRBJ1-1; V: TRBV5-6; size: .; DNA: TGTGCCAGCAGCTTCGGGGGACAGTTGAACACTGAAGCTTTCTTT; CDR3: CASSFGGQLNTEAFF